The entry below describes one T cell receptor beta chain. The table lists this clonotype with a few counts. This clone's antigen is unknown. At one end the junction does not follow the germline gene, possibly because of a read error. The library was obtained by 5' RACE. For sequencing, an Illumina HiSeq 2000 was employed. A universal primer binding site was added through template switching, and the final cDNA carried a unique molecular identifier so that TCR cDNA molecules could be counted accurately. Specific primers in the conserved constant-segment region were used to synthesize first-strand cDNA for TCR alpha and beta chains. To control for contamination, each cDNA library was double barcoded with a SMART-Mk sample barcode plus Illumina barcodes. TruSeq adapter sequences along with Illumina sample barcodes were introduced in two successive PCR steps. The TCR alpha and beta cDNA libraries were sequenced on the Illumina HiSeq platform using custom primers. Per the authors' processing: Unique molecular identifiers were extracted from raw reads with MiGEC, and CDR3 positions were determined with MiXCR. Recombination models were inferred per individual with the repgenHMM and IGoR tools using an EM algorithm. Shared clonotype analysis was performed with the tcR package in R, normalizing sharing by the product of cloneset sizes. To study raw recombination without the effects of thymic and clonal selection, out-of-frame nonproductive sequences were analyzed. TCRdb took the public reads, trimmed them with fastp at Q25, ran MiXCR for clone calling and kept in-frame beta chains. A single entry per CDR3 protein holds the most common genes and DNA from its merged rows. TCRdb's processing, not the authors', yielded these V and J calls. For this sample the table gives about 450,000 distinct CDR3 sequences, of which around 20% were detected only once. 12% of the sample is held by the ten biggest clonotypes.

Every donor was a healthy Caucasian. Three unrelated non-twin adults were additionally sequenced: a male aged 18 to 29, a male aged 50 to 59 and a female aged 50 to 59. Miltenyi CD45RO+ enrichment and human naive T-cell isolation kits were used to isolate memory (CD45RO+) and naive T cells from PBMC. The data stem from a study of identical twins (dated by TCRdb to the mid-2010s). At the level of the whole study: To test whether fetal clonotypes persist, this study deep-sequenced TCR alpha and beta repertoires from monozygotic twins, from unrelated adults of various ages, and from cord blood. To rule out contamination, the twin experiments were replicated at different times with different library preparation protocols. The paper as a whole reports these results and caveats: Abundant cord blood beta clonotypes carried fewer insertions; young adult naive repertoires showed a weaker similar trend, while memory repertoires showed none. Zero-insertion analyses could be partly confounded by invariant T cells such as MAIT and iNKT, though diverse VJ usage argued against such confounding for most clonotypes. Because the same donors could not be followed over many years, the conclusions depended on cross-sectional statistical analysis. In beta out-of-frame sequences, excess twin sharing was weaker, because having fewer shared sequences lowered the signal-to-noise ratio. Out-of-frame TCR alpha sequences shared between twins showed an excess of low generation-probability sequences compared with coincidental sharing between unrelated individuals. Out-of-frame TCR alpha sharing in monozygotic twins was systematically underestimated by recombination models, whereas sharing between unrelated individuals was in agreement with the recombination models.

Counted from cysteine to phenylalanine, this CDR3 has 15 amino acids. Just the 45-base CDR3 DNA is kept, in frame starting at base 1. Per the germline V gene (reference sequence), SGHKS is the CDR1 and YYEKEE is the CDR2. The source is a man aged 50 to 60 in good health. The sequencing sample was made of naive T cells sorted from blood. The label giving this sample's cell subset or site can be read as: cells isolated with a human naive T-cell isolation kit. The sequence links TRBV5-5 to TRBJ2-4, with TRBD2 tentatively as D gene (5 bases match). The DNA sequence reads TGTGCCAGCAGCAGGGATGTGGGAGCCGAAAACATTCAGTACTTC. Its protein product is CASSRDVGAENIQYF.